These 2 T cell receptor beta chains originate from one sample sequenced in a study of cytomegalovirus exposure and HLA in healthy donors. PCR amplification relied on 60 Vbeta primers (plus 13 Jbeta primers). Assay: immunoSEQ multiplex PCR; the TCRdb copy retains only in-frame clones and omits some. This sample has some 220,000 clones, with over 75% found just once. Sequencing was performed on PBMCs. These receptors were obtained from a boy aged 5-17 years in good health and CMV-seronegative.

The chain is built from TRBV30 and TRBJ2-2, with D possibly matching TRBD2 (7 bases). V was pared by 6 bases and J by 5 bases, with 13 bases between. CDR1 and CDR2 (germline): GTSNPN, SVGIG (reference sequence). This CDR3 is 13 amino acids long. DNA for the CDR3: TGTGCCTGCCGGAGGGGGGGGACCGGGGAGCTGTTTTTT. As protein: CACRRGGTGELFF. Drawing the rest from reference TRBV30 and TRBJ2-2, the complete variable domain is SQTIHQWPATLVQPVGSPLSLECTVEGTSNPNLYWYRQAAGRGLQLLFYSVGIGQISSEVPQNLSASRPQDRQFILSSKKLLLSDSGFYLCACRRGGTGELFFGEGSRLTVL.

This clone has a single count. This chain joins TRBV9 and TRBJ2-2; 14 bases line up with TRBD2. The CDR3 covers 17 residues. Germline CDR1 is SGDLS and CDR2 is YYNGEE. The J segment lost 7 bases and the V segment lost 5 bases, leaving 10 bases of the junction unmatched. The CDR3 reads CASRRGGTSGSGGELFF. CDR3 nucleotides: TGTGCCAGCAGGCGGGGAGGGACTAGCGGGAGCGGCGGGGAGCTGTTTTTT.